The rows below give T cell receptor beta chains drawn from one sample of a study of T cells after yellow fever vaccination. MiXCR was run by TCRdb on the 5' RACE reads, yielding one entry per CDR3 protein. The sample has hundreds of thousands of distinct CDR3 sequences, around 19% seen once. This specimen was PBMCs, taken before the yellow fever booster vaccination. The source of these receptors is a young man who received the YFV17D yellow fever vaccine. Each CDR3 is given with its conserved first and last residue. D genes are given only for firm matches. For some rows the clone size is stated as once, few or many, or as a class when expanded; others skip it.

cdr3_nt	cdr3_aa	v_call	clone_size	d_call	j_call
TGTGCCAGCAGCTTGTTGCGTGTTTCGGGTAGTGGCTACACCTTC	CASSLLRVSGSGYTF	TRBV5-5	few	NA	TRBJ1-2
TGCAGTGCTAGAGATAAGGACCTAGCGGGGTTGAACACCGGGGAGCTGTTTTTT	CSARDKDLAGLNTGELFF	TRBV20-1	few	TRBD2	TRBJ2-2
TGCAGTGCTAGACAGGGAGGGAATTCACCCCTCCACTTT	CSARQGGNSPLHF	TRBV20-1	many	NA	TRBJ1-6
TGTGCCAGCAGCTTAGAGGGACAGGGATCCTTC	CASSLEGQGSF	TRBV7-9	few	TRBD1	TRBJ1-2
TGCAGTGCGCCTGTCGCGGGGGAAGAGACCCAGTACTTC	CSAPVAGEETQYF	TRBV20-1	few	TRBD2	TRBJ2-5
TGTGCCAGCAGCGTAGGCGTCGGGCAGCCCCAGCATTTT	CASSVGVGQPQHF	TRBV7-8	many	NA	TRBJ1-5
TGCGCCAGCAGCCAAGATCATAGCAGGGGCAATCAGCCCCAGCATTTT	CASSQDHSRGNQPQHF	TRBV4-3	NA	NA	TRBJ1-5
TGTGCCAGCAGTTACCGGAGTCAAGATACGCAGTATTTT	CASSYRSQDTQYF	TRBV6-5	few	NA	TRBJ2-3
TGTGCCAGCAGCCCATCAGGGGGGGGACGAGAGACCCAGTACTTC	CASSPSGGGRETQYF	TRBV7-2	few	NA	TRBJ2-5
TGCGCCAGCAGCTTGGTGCTAGGGACGGGAACTGAAGCTTTCTTT	CASSLVLGTGTEAFF	TRBV5-1	NA	NA	TRBJ1-1
TGTGCCAGCAGCGGGGGGGACCGAGACCGGGAGACCCAGTACTTC	CASSGGDRDRETQYF	TRBV7-8	few	TRBD2	TRBJ2-5
TGTGCCATCAGCAACGGACAGGCTCTGGAGGGGGCCAACGTCCTGACTTTC	CAISNGQALEGANVLTF	TRBV10-3	few	TRBD1	TRBJ2-6